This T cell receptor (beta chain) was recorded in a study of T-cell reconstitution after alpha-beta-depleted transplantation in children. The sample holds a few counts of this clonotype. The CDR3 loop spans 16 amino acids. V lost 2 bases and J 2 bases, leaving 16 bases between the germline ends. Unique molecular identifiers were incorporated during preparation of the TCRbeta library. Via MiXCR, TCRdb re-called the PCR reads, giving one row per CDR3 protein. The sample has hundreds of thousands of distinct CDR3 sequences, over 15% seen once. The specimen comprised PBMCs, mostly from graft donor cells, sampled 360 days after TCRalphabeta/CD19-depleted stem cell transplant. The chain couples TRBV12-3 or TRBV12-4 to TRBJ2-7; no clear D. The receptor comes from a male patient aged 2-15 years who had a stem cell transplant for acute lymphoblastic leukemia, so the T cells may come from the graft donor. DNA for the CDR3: TGTGCCAGCAGTTTATTGGGCCGTCTTGCCGCCTACGAGCAGTACTTC. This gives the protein CASSLLGRLAAYEQYF.